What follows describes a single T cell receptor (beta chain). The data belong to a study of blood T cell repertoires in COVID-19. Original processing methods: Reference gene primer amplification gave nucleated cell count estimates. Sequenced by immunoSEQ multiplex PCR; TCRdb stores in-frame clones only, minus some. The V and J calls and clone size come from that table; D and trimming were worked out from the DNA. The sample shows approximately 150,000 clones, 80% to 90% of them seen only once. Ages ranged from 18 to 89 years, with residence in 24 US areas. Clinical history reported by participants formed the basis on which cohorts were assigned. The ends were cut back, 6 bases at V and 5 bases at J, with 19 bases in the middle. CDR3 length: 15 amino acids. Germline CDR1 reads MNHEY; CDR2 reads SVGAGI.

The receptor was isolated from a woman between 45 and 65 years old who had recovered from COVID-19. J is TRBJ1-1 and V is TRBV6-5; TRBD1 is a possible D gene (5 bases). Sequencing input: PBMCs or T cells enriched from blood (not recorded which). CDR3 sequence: CASRPTGAEGTEAFF. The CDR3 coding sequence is TGTGCCAGCAGGCCGACCGGGGCGGAGGGGACTGAAGCTTTCTTT.